This T cell receptor beta chain was sequenced in a study of shared clonotypes between healthy human individuals. V was clipped by 3 bases and J by 8 bases, with 11 bases between them. The CDR3 is made up of 12 amino acids. The V gene's germline CDR1 is KGHSH and CDR2 LQKENI. Study observations and caveats: Investigators expected sequencing depth to affect clonotype sharing among donors.

Concerning this clone: The antigen is undetermined.

Produced via immunoSEQ multiplex PCR; TCRdb's table is partial and in-frame only. The sample holds roughly 1,600,000 clones, 98% seen once. Input material: naive CD4+ T cells sorted from blood. Subset indicated: CD45RA+ positively selected. The chain links TRBV18 to TRBJ2-7; D is unresolved. The TCR was taken from a young man in good health. The CDR3 region is CASSPEMEKQYF. CDR3 nucleotide sequence: TGTGCCAGCTCACCCGAAATGGAAAAGCAGTACTTC.